This T cell receptor beta chain came from a study of blood T cell repertoires in COVID-19. In the study overall: COVID-19 samples from acute and convalescent phases originated in the United States, Italy and Spain.

In terms of age and location, participants ranged from about 18 to 100 years and lived in about 25 US areas. Cohort allocation depended upon clinical history that participants reported. This CDR3 comprises 14 residues. Germline CDR1 is MNHEY and CDR2 is SVGAGI. J was trimmed by 8 bases and V by 4 bases; bases with no gene match: 6. Original processing methods: Cell counts per sample came from amplifying reference gene primers. Produced via immunoSEQ multiplex PCR; TCRdb's table is partial and in-frame only. Clone size and V and J calls were adopted from that table, with D and trimming inferred from the DNA. The sample has fewer than 350,000 clones; around 90% are singletons.

Sequenced: PBMCs or T cells enriched from blood (not recorded which). The receptor was derived from a young woman with acute COVID-19. The J gene is TRBJ1-4, the V gene TRBV6-5; TRBD1 aligns across 8 bases. CDR3 sequence: CASSLTGGREKLFF. CDR3 coding DNA: TGTGCCAGCAGTTTAACAGGGGGGCGGGAAAAACTGTTTTTT.